The present TCR beta chain was sequenced within a study of CD8+CD57+ T cells in acquired aplastic anemia. Turning to the study itself: Mean yield of DNA from sorted CD4+ and CD8+ cells was approximately 3 ug. Findings of the study overall: CD8+ Simpson's diversity showed no significant patient-control difference.

The germline CDR1 and CDR2 sequences are DFQATT and SNEGSKA (reference sequence). The CDR3 sequence is 13 residues long. This clonotype was detected once. Its specificity is not known. Genomic DNA, serving as template, underwent TCR beta VDJ and CDR3 profiling. TCRdb re-called the reads through MiXCR, storing one row per CDR3 protein. In the table there are 400,000 to 450,000 distinct CDR3 sequences, 65% to 80% of which are singletons. The sequencing input was sorted CD4+, CD8+, or CD8+CD57+ T cells (not recorded which) from PBMCs. This TCR was sampled from a human donor in good health, serving as a control. The rearrangement joins TRBV20-1 to TRBJ2-7; D is uncertain. CDR3 region: CSVIAGTSYEQYF. CDR3 coding DNA: TGCAGCGTTATAGCTGGAACGTCCTACGAGCAGTACTTC.